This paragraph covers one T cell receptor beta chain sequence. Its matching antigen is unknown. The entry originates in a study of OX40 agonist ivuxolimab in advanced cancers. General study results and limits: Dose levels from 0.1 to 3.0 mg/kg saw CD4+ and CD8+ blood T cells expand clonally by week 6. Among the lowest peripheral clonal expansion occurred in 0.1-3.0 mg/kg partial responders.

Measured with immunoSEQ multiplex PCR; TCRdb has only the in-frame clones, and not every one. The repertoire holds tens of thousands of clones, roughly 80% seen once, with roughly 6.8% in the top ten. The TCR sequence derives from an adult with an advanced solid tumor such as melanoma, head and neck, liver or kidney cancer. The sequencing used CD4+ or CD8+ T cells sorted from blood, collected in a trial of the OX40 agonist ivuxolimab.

The CDR3, as DNA: TGTGCCGGCCGGGACAGGGACTACGAGCAGTACTTC. It translates to CAGRDRDYEQYF. This sequence joins TRBV2 and TRBJ2-7; 9 bases are shared with TRBD1. Trimming took 11 bases from V and 3 from J; bases not matched to a gene: 5. The CDR3 is made up of 12 amino acids. The germline CDR1 and CDR2 sequences are SNHLY and FYNNEI. The variable domain in full, with the rest retrieved from reference TRBV2 and TRBJ2-7, is EPEVTQTPSHQVTQMGQEVILRCVPISNHLYFYWYRQILGQKVEFLVSFYNNEISEKSEIFDDQFSVERPDGSNFTLKIRSTKLEDSAMYFCAGRDRDYEQYFGPGTRLTVT.